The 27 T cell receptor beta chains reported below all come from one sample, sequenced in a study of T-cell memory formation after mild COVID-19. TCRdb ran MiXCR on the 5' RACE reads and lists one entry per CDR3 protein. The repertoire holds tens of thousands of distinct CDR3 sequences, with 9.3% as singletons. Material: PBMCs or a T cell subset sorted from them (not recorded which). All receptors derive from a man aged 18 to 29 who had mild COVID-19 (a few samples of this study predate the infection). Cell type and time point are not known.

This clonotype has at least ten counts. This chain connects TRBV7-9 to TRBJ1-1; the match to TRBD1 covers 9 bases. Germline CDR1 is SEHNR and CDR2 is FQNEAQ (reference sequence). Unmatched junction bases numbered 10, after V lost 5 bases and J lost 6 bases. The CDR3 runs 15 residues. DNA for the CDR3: TGTGCCAGCAGCCGTCCCGGGACAGGGCCCGCTGAAGCTTTCTTT. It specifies CASSRPGTGPAEAFF.

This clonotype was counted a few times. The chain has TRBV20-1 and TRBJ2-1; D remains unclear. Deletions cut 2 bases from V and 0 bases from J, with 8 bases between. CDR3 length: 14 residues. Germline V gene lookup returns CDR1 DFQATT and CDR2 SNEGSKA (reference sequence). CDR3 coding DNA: TGCAGTGCTAGAAGCCGTGGCTCCTACAATGAGCAGTTCTTC. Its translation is CSARSRGSYNEQFF.

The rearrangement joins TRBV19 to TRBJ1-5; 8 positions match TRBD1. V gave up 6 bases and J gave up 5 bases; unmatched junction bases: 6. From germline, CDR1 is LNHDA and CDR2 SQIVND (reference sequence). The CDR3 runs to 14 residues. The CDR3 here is CASRADREHQPQHF. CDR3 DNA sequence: TGTGCCAGTAGAGCGGACAGGGAGCATCAGCCCCAGCATTTT.

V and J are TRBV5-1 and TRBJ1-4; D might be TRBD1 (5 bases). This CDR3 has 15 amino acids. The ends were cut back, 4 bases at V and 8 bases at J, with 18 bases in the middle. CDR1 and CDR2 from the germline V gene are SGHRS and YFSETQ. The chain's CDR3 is CASSPQGGVGEKLFF. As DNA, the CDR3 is TGCGCCAGCAGCCCTCAGGGCGGGGTTGGAGAAAAACTGTTTTTT.

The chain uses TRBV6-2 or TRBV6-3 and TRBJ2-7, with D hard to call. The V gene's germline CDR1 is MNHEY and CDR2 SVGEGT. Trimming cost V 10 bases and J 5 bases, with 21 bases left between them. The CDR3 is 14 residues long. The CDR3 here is CAIVDLCRAHEQYV. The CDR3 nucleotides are TGTGCCATCGTCGATCTTTGTAGGGCCCACGAGCAGTACGTC.

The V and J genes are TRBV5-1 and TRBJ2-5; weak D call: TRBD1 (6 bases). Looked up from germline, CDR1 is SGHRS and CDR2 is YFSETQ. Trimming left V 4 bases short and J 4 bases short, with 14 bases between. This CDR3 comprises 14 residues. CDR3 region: CASSLVQGGETQYF. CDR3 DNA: TGCGCCAGCAGCCTGGTACAGGGCGGAGAGACCCAGTACTTC.

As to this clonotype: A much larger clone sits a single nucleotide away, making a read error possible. CDR3 in amino acids: CASTLQGGSYNQQFF. The CDR3 region has the DNA TGTGCCAGCACGCTACAGGGGGGGTCCTACAATCAGCAGTTCTTC. This sequence joins TRBV12-3 or TRBV12-4 and TRBJ2-1; tentatively, D is TRBD1 (8 bases). The CDR3 spans 15 residues.

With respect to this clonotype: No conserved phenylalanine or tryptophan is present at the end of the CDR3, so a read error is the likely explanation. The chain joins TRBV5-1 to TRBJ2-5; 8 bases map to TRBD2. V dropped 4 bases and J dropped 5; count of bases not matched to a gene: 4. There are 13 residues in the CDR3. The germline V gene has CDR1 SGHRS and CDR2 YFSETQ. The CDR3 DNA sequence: TGCGCCAGCAGCGCACGCGGGGGGGAGACCCAGTACGTC. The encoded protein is CASSARGGETQYV.

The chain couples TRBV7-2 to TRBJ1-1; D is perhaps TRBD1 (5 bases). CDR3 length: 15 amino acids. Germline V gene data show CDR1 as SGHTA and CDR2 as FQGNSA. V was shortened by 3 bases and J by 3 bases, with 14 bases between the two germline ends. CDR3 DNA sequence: TGTGCCAGCAGCTTTTTGGGGCTAGTGGACACTGAAGCTTTCTTT. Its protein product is CASSFLGLVDTEAFF.

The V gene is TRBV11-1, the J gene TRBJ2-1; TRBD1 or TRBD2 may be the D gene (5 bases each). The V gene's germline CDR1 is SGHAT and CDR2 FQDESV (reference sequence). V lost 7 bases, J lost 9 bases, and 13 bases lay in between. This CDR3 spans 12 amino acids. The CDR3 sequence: CASNTGTAEQFF. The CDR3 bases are TGTGCCAGCAACACGGGGACGGCTGAGCAGTTCTTC.

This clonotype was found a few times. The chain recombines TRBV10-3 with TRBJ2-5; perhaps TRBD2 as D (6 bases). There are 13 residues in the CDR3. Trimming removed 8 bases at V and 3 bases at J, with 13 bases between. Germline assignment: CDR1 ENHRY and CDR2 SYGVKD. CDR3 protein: CAIGGGAKETQYF. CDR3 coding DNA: TGTGCCATCGGTGGCGGGGCTAAAGAGACCCAGTACTTC.

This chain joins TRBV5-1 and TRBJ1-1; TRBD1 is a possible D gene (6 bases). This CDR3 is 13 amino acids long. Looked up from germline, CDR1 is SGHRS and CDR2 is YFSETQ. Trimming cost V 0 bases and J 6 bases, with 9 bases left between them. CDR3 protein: CASSLGQDAEAFF. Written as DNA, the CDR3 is TGCGCCAGCAGCTTGGGACAGGATGCTGAAGCTTTCTTT.

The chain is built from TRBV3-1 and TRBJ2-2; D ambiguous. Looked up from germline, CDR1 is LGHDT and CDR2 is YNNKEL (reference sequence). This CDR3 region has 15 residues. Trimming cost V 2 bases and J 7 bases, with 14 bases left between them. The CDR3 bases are TGTGCCAGCAGCCAATGGGGTAATGATGGCGGGGAGCTGTTTTTT. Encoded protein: CASSQWGNDGGELFF.

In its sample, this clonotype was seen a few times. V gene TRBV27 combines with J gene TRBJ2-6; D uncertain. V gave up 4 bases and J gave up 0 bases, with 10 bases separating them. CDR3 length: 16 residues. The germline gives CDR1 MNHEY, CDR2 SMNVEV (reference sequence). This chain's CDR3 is CASSSTPSSGANVLTF. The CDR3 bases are TGTGCCAGCAGTTCGACGCCGTCCTCTGGGGCCAACGTCCTGACTTTC.

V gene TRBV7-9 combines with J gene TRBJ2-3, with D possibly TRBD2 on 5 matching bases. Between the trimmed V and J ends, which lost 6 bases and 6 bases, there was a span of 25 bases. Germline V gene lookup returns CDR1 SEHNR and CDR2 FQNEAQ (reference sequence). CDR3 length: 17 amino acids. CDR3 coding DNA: TGTGCCAGCAGTTTACCCCCATACGAGGGCAAAATCGATACGCAGTATTTT. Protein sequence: CASSLPPYEGKIDTQYF.

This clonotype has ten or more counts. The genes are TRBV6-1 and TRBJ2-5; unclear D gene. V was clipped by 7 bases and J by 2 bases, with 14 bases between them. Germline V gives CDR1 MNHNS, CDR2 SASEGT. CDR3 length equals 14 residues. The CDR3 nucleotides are TGTGCCAGCACCCCTCGAAGGGATCAAGAGACCCAGTACTTC. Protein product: CASTPRRDQETQYF.

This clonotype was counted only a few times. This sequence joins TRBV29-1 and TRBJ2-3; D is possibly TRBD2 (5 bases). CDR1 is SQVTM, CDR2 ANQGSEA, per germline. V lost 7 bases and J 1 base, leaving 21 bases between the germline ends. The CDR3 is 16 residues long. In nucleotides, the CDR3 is TGCAGCGGATTTCCATGGGCGGAGGCGGGCACAGATACGCAGTATTTT. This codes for CSGFPWAEAGTDTQYF.

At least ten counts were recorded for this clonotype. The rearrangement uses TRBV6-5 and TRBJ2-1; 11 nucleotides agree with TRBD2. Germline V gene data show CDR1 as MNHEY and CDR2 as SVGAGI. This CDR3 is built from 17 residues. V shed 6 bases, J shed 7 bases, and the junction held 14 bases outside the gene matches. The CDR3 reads CASSRPSSGGLLNEQFF. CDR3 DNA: TGTGCCAGCAGCCGACCTTCTAGCGGGGGGCTCTTAAATGAGCAGTTCTTC.

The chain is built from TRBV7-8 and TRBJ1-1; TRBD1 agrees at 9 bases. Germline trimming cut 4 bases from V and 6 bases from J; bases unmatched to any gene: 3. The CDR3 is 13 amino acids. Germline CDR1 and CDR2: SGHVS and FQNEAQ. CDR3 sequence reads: CASSSQGAAEAFF. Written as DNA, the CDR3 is TGTGCCAGCAGCTCACAGGGGGCAGCTGAAGCTTTCTTT.

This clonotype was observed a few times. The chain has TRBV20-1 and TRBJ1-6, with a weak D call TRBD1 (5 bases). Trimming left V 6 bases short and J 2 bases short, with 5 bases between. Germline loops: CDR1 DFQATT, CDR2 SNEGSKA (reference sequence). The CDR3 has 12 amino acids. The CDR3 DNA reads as TGCAGTGCGGACACCTATAATTCACCCCTCCACTTT. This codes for CSADTYNSPLHF.

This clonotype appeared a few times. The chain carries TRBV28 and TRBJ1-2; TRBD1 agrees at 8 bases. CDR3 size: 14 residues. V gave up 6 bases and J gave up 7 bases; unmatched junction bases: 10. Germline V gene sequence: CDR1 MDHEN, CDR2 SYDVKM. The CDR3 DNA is TGTGCCAGCAGCCGGACAGGGAATAGTGGTGGCTACACCTTC. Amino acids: CASSRTGNSGGYTF.

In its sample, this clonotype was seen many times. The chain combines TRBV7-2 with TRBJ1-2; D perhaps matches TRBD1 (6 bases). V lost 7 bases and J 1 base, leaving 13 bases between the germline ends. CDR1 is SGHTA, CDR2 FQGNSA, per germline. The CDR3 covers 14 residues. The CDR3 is CASTQMDSNYGYTF. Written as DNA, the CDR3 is TGTGCCAGCACCCAAATGGACAGTAACTATGGCTACACCTTC. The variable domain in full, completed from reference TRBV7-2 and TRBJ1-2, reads GAGVSQSPSNKVTEKGKDVELRCDPISGHTALYWYRQSLGQGLEFLIYFQGNSAPDKSGLPSDRFSAERTGGSVSTLTIQRTQQEDSAVYLCASTQMDSNYGYTFGSGTRLTVV.

The CDR3 bases are TGTGCCAGCAGCCAAGCAGGGACCGGGCTGTTTTTT. This gives the protein CASSQAGTGLFF. The genes are TRBV7-2 and TRBJ2-2, with D perhaps matching TRBD1 or TRBD2 (5 bases each). The CDR3 is made up of 12 amino acids. Germline CDR1 and CDR2: SGHTA and FQGNSA. Between the trimmed V and J ends, which lost 5 bases and 13 bases, there was a span of 14 bases. The full variable domain, completed using reference TRBV7-2 and TRBJ2-2, is GAGVSQSPSNKVTEKGKDVELRCDPISGHTALYWYRQSLGQGLEFLIYFQGNSAPDKSGLPSDRFSAERTGGSVSTLTIQRTQQEDSAVYLCASSQAGTGLFFGEGSRLTVL.

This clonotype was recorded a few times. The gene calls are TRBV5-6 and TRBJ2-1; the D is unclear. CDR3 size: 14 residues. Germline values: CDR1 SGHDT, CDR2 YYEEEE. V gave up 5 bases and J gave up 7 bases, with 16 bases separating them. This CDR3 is CASSFGRAMNEQFF. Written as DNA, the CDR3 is TGTGCCAGCAGTTTCGGTAGGGCTATGAATGAGCAGTTCTTC. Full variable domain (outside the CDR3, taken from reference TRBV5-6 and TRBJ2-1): DAGVTQSPTHLIKTRGQQVTLRCSPKSGHDTVSWYQQALGQGPQFIFQYYEEEERQRGNFPDRFSGHQFPNYSSELNVNALLLGDSALYLCASSFGRAMNEQFFGPGTRLTVL.

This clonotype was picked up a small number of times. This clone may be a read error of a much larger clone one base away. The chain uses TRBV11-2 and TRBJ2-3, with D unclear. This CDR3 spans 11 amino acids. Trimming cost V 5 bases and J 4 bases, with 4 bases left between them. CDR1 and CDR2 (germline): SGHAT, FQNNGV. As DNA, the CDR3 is TGTGCCAGCAGCCCCTCAGATACGCAGTATTTT. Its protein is CASSPSDTQYF.

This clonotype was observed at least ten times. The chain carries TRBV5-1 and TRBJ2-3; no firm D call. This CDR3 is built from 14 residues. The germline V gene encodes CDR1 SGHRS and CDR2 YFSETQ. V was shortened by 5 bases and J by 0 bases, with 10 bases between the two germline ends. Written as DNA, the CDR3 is TGCGCCAGCAGAGCTGCGCAAAGCACAGATACGCAGTATTTT. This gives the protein CASRAAQSTDTQYF.

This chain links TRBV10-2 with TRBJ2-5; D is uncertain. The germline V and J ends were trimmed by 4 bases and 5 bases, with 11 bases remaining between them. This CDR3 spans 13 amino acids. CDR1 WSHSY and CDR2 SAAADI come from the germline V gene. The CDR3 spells CASSGRGGETQYF. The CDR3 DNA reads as TGCGCCAGCAGTGGCCGCGGTGGCGAGACCCAGTACTTC.